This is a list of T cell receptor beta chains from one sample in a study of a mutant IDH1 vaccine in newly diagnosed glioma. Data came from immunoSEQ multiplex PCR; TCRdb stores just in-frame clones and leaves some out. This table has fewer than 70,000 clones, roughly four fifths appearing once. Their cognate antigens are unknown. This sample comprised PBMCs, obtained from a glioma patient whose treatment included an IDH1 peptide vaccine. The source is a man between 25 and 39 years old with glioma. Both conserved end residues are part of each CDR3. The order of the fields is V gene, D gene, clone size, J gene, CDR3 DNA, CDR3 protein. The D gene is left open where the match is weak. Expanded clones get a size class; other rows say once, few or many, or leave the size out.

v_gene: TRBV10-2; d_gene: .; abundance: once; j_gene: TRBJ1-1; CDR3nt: TGCGTTTCCCGGGGAGCAGTGACAATGAACACTGAAGCTTTCTTT; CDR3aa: CVSRGAVTMNTEAFF
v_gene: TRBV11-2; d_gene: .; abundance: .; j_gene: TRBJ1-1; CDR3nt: TGTGCCAGCAGCTTAGGGGAGACTGAAGCTTTCTTT; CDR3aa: CASSLGETEAFF
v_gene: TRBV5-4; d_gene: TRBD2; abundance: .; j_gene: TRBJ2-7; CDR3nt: TGTGCCAGCAGCTTAGGTCGACTAGCGGGGGGTGAGCAGTACTTC; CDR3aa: CASSLGRLAGGEQYF
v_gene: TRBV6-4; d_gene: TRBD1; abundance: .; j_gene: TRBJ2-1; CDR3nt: TGTGCCAGCCGTCAAAAGACCGGGACAGGGAACAATGAGCAGTTCTTC; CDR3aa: CASRQKTGTGNNEQFF
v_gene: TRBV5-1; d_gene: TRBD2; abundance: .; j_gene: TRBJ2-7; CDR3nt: TGCGCCAGCAGGTACTCTCCGGGACTAACCTACGAGCAGTACTTC; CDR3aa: CASRYSPGLTYEQYF
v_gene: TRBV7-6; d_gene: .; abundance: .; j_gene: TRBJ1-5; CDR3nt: TGTGCCAGCAGCCTTCCCGGCAGGGAAGAGGGCAATCAGCCCCAGCATTTT; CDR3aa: CASSLPGREEGNQPQHF
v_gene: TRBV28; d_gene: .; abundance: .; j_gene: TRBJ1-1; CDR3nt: TGTGCCACCAAATCCCCGGGGGACACTGAAGCTTTCTTT; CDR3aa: CATKSPGDTEAFF
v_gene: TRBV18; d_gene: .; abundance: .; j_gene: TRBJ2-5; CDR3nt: TGTGCCAGCTCAAACCAAGAGACCCAGTACTTC; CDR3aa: CASSNQETQYF
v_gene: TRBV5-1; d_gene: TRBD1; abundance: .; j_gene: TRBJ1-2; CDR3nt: TGCGCCAGCAGCTCAAGACAGGGAGGCTATGGCTACACCTTC; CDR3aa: CASSSRQGGYGYTF
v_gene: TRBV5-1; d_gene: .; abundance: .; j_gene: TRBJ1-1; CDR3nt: TGCGCCAGCAGCTATAAGATTGAAGCTTTCTTT; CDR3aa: CASSYKIEAFF
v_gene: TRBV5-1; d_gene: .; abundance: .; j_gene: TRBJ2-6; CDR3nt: TGCGCCAGCAGCTCCTCAGAGGGGCTGGGCTCTGGGGCCAACGTCCTGACTTTC; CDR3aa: CASSSSEGLGSGANVLTF
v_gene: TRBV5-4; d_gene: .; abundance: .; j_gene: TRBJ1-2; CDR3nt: TGTGCCAGCAGCTCCCGTGGGGCTATAGTCTATGGCTACACCTTC; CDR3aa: CASSSRGAIVYGYTF
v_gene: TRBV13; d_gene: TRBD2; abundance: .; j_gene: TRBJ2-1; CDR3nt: TGTGCCAGCAGCCTTACGACTAGCGGGGCGCAGTTCTTC; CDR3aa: CASSLTTSGAQFF
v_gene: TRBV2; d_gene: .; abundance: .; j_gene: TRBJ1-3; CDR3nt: TGTGCCAGCAGTCCAGGGGCTGGAAACACCATATATTTT; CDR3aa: CASSPGAGNTIYF
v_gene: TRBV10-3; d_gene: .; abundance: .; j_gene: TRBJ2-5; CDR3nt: TGTGCCACAAGAGCCACAGGGAAGCCCCTCAGGGGGGAGGAGACCCAGTACTTC; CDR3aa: CATRATGKPLRGEETQYF
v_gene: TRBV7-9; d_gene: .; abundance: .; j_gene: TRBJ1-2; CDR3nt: TGTGCCAGCAGCTTACTTGGAACTACCGGGGGCTATGGCTACACCTTC; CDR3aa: CASSLLGTTGGYGYTF